Here is one T cell receptor (beta chain) with its context. As yet, its antigen is unknown. The Oncomine TCR Beta short-read assay was applied to DNA of cultured CD4+ T cells. TCRdb reprocessed the PCR reads via MiXCR and lists one record per CDR3 protein. The sample shows 15,000 to 20,000 distinct CDR3 sequences, 50% to 75% of them seen only once. Indicated treatment: roughly ten-day PBMC culture with coronavirus spike peptide pools or control peptides (ViraFEST assay). This specimen comes from a study of vaccination and CD4 T cells after COVID-19. V was clipped by 4 bases and J by 2 bases, with 12 bases between them. CDR3 length: 15 amino acids. Looked up from germline, CDR1 is LNHDA and CDR2 is SQIVND (reference sequence).

The TCR was taken from a human donor who had recovered from COVID-19. This rearrangement joins TRBV19 to TRBJ1-5; D gene ambiguous. The source material was CD4+ T cells from blood, cultured in vitro. Here the CDR3 DNA reads TGTGCCAGTAGTACCCATACAGAGGGCAATCAGCCCCAGCATTTT. As protein: CASSTHTEGNQPQHF.